This T cell receptor beta chain was identified in a study of blood T cell repertoires in COVID-19. The overall study: PBMCs, B-cell-depleted T cells, or T cells provided the cDNA or gDNA that made up the material.

J lost 9 bases, V lost 4 bases, and 7 bases had no gene match. This CDR3 is built from 16 residues. Germline V gene sequence: CDR1 MNHEY, CDR2 SVGAGI. Profiled with immunoSEQ multiplex PCR; TCRdb holds only in-frame clones, not every one. The repertoire holds around 250,000 clones, with roughly nine tenths as singletons. Researchers sorted participants into cohorts using their self-reported clinical history. Source material: PBMCs or T cells enriched from blood (not recorded which). This receptor was taken from a human donor in a cohort exposed to, infected with or recovered from COVID-19 (not recorded which). The donor label of this sample is uncertain. The chain links TRBV6-5 to TRBJ2-1, with 15 bases that match TRBD2. DNA of the CDR3: TGTGCCAGCAGTTGGACTAGCGGGGGGGCCGTAGGTGAGCAGTTCTTC. It codes for CASSWTSGGAVGEQFF.